This T cell receptor beta chain is drawn from a study of OX40 agonist ivuxolimab in advanced cancers. Notes on the research overall: Ivuxolimab was a fully human IgG2 agonistic monoclonal antibody targeting the costimulatory receptor OX40 (CD134). Intravenous ivuxolimab was administered to patients every 2 weeks at six dose levels: 0.01, 0.1, 0.3, 1.5, 3 and 10 mg/kg. Partial responses occurred in three dose-escalation patients, of whom one had hepatocellular carcinoma and two had cutaneous melanoma. The paper covers the monotherapy dose-escalation part of the phase I ivuxolimab trial, which included N of about 50 patients. Prior anti-PD-1, anti-PD-L1 or anti-CTLA-4 therapy was permitted, and checkpoint inhibitors had been received by roughly 40% of dose-escalation patients. Of the roughly 51 dose-escalation patients, hepatocellular carcinoma was present in some 19, melanoma in about 15, renal cell carcinoma in 9 and head and neck cancer in 9. The point of sequencing TCRbeta in the periphery was to test whether ivuxolimab changed TCR sequence diversity and drove clonal T-cell expansion. In the dose-escalation cohort, 70% to 85% of patients were male, and the mean age was roughly 60 years, with a range of about 20 to 79.

The trial excluded patients who had a history of autoimmune disease or were on systemic immunosuppression. Peripheral blood for TCR sequencing was collected from all dose cohorts at baseline, on cycle 4 day 1, and on cycle 7 day 1. Samples were obtained from an open-label, multicenter, first-in-human phase I dose-escalation trial of ivuxolimab. The trial enrolled adults with locally advanced or metastatic head and neck squamous cell, hepatocellular, melanoma or renal cell carcinoma. Before TCR sequencing, CD4+ T cells and CD8+ T cells were sorted from peripheral blood as separate populations. Results the study describes overall, beyond this receptor: Low levels of normalized T-cell clonal expansion were also seen in some patients who did not respond. The antigen specificity of the clonally expanded peripheral T cells was not determined. In partial responders in the 0.1-3.0 mg/kg groups, normalized peripheral clonal expansion was found to be among the lowest, especially among CD8+ T cells. After ivuxolimab, expanded clones were on average more numerous among CD8+ T cells than among CD4+ T cells. At doses of 0.1 to 3.0 mg/kg, clonal expansion of both CD4+ and CD8+ T cells in blood was seen between baseline and week 6.

This clone showed up just once. The specificity of this receptor is unknown. No quality values exist for individual bases; no much larger clone is one base distant. To sequence the TCRbeta CDR3 region, genomic DNA was isolated from the sorted cells. The immunoSEQ Assay was used to sequence the TCRbeta CDR3 regions. TCRdb mirrors the immuneACCESS table, restricted to in-frame sequences. Some clones are absent from its copies; in checked studies, under half trace to an unresolved V gene, and the reason for the others is unknown. Within this sample are about 51,000 clones, with around 77% of them counted one time only. The top ten clonotypes cover roughly 2% of the sample. The CDR3 contains 11 residues, cysteine and phenylalanine counted. The DNA shown is the 33-base CDR3, in frame from base 1. CDR1 and CDR2, looked up from the germline V gene (reference sequence), are SEHNR and FQNEAQ. Trimming at the junction amounts to 1 base on V and 6 bases on J, and the germline ends lie 3 bases apart.

Here the sequenced sample was CD4+ or CD8+ T cells sorted from blood, taken in a trial of the OX40 agonist ivuxolimab. The TCR comes from an adult with an advanced solid tumor such as melanoma, head and neck, liver or kidney cancer. The V and J segments used are TRBV7-9 and TRBJ1-1; the D gene cannot be named for sure. The CDR3 has the sequence CASSLGSEAFF. The bases read TGTGCCAGCAGCTTAGGGTCTGAAGCTTTCTTT.